This TCR beta chain was obtained from a study of liver allograft versus peripheral blood T cells (dated by TCRdb to the early 2020s). Turning to the overall study: The study compared T cell receptor repertoires found within transplanted livers against repertoires in the peripheral blood of liver transplant recipients.

The reads were generated on an Illumina MiSeq. TCRdb reprocessing: public reads trimmed at Q25 with fastp, clones called with MiXCR, in-frame beta chains kept. Rows are combined by CDR3 protein, so each entry shows the most common genes and DNA. The sample yields thousands of distinct CDR3 sequences; about 20% were counted once. Over 5% of the sample is taken by the ten largest. On this clonotype: Its antigen target is currently unknown. The record has no base qualities; no much larger clone is one base away.

Summary of the overall study and its limitations: The T cell receptor repertoires within liver allografts were reported to be different from the T cell receptor repertoires detected in peripheral blood.

This clonotype originated in a human patient who had a liver transplant. After a transplant, some T cells may be the graft donor's own cells.

The DNA sequence is given as TGCAGTGCTAGATTCGGGGCAGGGTCCTACGAGCAGTACTTC. This sequence encodes CSARFGAGSYEQYF. This chain is built from TRBV20-1 and TRBJ2-7; the D match is possibly TRBD1 or TRBD2, with 5 bases aligned in each. V lost 2 bases and J lost 1 base; the stretch between them is 12 bases long. The germline V gene (reference sequence) specifies DFQATT as CDR1 and SNEGSKA as CDR2. The CDR3 holds 14 amino acids from the cysteine to the phenylalanine. This entry keeps only the CDR3 DNA: 42 bases, framed from base 1.